The present T cell receptor beta chain was sequenced within a study of blood T cell repertoires in COVID-19. In the study overall: Italy, Spain and the United States were the sources of the convalescent and acute COVID-19 samples. In each case, the material was cDNA or gDNA derived from T cells, B-cell-depleted T cells, or PBMCs.

Original handling: Scientists estimated how many nucleated cells there were by amplifying reference gene primers. Clones were read by immunoSEQ multiplex PCR, and TCRdb kept only the in-frame ones, dropping some. The DNA gave D and trimming, while V, J and clone size come from that table. The sample has tens of thousands of clones; approximately 80% are singletons. This clonotype originated in a man in his fifties or sixties with acute or convalescent COVID-19. Sequencing used peripheral blood.

The CDR3 spells CASSSPDRADYGYTF. The CDR3 DNA reads TGTGCCAGCAGTTCCCCGGACAGGGCGGACTATGGCTACACCTTC. The chain combines TRBV6-5 with TRBJ1-2, with 8 bases matching TRBD1. CDR3 length: 15 residues. J was trimmed by 3 bases and V by 4 bases; bases with no gene match: 7. Germline assignment: CDR1 MNHEY and CDR2 SVGAGI.